This TCR beta chain was documented in a study of PD-1 blockade in classical Hodgkin lymphoma. Following autologous stem cell transplantation, relapse occurred in every patient, and exposure to brentuximab vedotin varied. TCRdb keeps only in-frame clones here, not all; method: immunoSEQ multiplex PCR. The sample has some 84,000 clones, around 90% seen once; the top ten hold around 20%. The source is a human donor with classical Hodgkin lymphoma. The sequenced sample was peripheral blood mononuclear cells (PBMCs), obtained at baseline.

The CDR3, as DNA: TGTGCCAGCAGTGGTCCGGGGGCCGGGGATGAGCAGTTCTTC. Translating gives CASSGPGAGDEQFF. This chain links TRBV6-6 with TRBJ2-1; D may match TRBD1 or TRBD2 (6 bases each). The CDR3 loop spans 14 amino acids. Trimming left V 5 bases short and J 8 bases short, with 16 bases between. Looked up from germline, CDR1 is MNHNY and CDR2 is SVGAGI (reference sequence).